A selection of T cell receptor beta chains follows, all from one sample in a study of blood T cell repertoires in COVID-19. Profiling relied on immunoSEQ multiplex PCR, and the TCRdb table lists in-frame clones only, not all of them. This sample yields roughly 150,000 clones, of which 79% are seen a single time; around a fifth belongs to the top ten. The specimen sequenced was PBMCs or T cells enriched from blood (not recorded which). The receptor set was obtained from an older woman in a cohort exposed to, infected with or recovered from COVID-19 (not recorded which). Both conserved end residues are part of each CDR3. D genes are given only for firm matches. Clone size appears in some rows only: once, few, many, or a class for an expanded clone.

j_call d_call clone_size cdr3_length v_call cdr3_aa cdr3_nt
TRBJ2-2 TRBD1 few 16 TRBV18 CASSSQPGQTTGELFF TGTGCCAGCTCATCTCAGCCGGGACAGACGACCGGGGAGCTGTTTTTT
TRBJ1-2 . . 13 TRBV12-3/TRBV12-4 CASSFRGAYGYTF TGTGCCAGCAGTTTCCGGGGGGCGTATGGCTACACCTTC
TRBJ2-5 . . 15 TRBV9 CASSVVAGRQETQYF TGTGCCAGCAGCGTAGTGGCAGGGCGCCAAGAGACCCAGTACTTC
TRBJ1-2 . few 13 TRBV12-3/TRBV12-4 CASSLGGNYGYTF TGTGCCAGCAGTTTAGGAGGGAACTATGGCTACACCTTC
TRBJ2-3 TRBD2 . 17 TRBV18 CASSPNPGGSGRDTQYF TGTGCCAGCTCACCGAACCCAGGGGGTAGCGGGAGAGATACGCAGTATTTT
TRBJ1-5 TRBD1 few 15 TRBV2 CASSAGQGGWQPQHF TGTGCCAGCAGTGCGGGACAAGGGGGCTGGCAGCCCCAGCATTTT
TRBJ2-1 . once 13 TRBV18 CASSPPQGNEQFF TGTGCCAGCTCACCCCCCCAGGGCAATGAGCAGTTCTTC
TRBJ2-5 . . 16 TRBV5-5 CASSLGTDIYQETQYF TGTGCCAGCAGCTTGGGGACAGATATTTACCAAGAGACCCAGTACTTC
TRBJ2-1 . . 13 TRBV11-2 CASSPTLEGEQFF TGTGCCAGCAGCCCGACCTTAGAGGGTGAGCAGTTCTTC
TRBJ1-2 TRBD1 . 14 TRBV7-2 CASSLETGNYGYTF TGTGCCAGCAGCTTAGAGACAGGGAACTATGGCTACACCTTC
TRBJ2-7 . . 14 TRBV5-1 CASSFGDFHEEQYF TGCGCCAGCAGCTTCGGGGACTTCCATGAAGAGCAGTACTTC
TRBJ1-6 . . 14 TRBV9 CASSVAQENSPLHF TGTGCCAGCAGCGTAGCCCAGGAAAATTCACCCCTCCACTTT
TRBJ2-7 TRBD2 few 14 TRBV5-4 CASRKAGGRREQYF TGTGCCAGCAGGAAGGCGGGCGGGAGACGCGAGCAGTACTTC
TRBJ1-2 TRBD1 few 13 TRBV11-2 CASSLGQNYGYTF TGTGCCAGCAGCCTGGGACAGAACTATGGCTACACCTTC
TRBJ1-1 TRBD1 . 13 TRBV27 CASSYDRGTEAFF TGTGCCAGCAGTTATGACAGGGGCACTGAAGCTTTCTTT
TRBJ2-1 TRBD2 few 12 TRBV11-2 CASSPQLAGAFF TGTGCCAGCAGCCCCCAACTAGCGGGAGCCTTCTTC
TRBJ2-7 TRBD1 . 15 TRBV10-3 CAILSSGGREREQYF TGTGCCATTCTATCATCAGGGGGTAGGGAGCGGGAGCAGTACTTC
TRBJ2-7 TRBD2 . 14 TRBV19 CASSISLAGDEQYF TGTGCCAGTAGTATTTCGCTAGCGGGAGACGAGCAGTACTTC
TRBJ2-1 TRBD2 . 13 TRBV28 CASSRGLAGEQFF TGTGCCAGCAGTCGAGGACTAGCCGGAGAGCAGTTCTTC
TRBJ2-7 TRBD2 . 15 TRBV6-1 CASSETILAVYEQYF TGTGCCAGCAGTGAAACAATACTAGCGGTCTACGAGCAGTACTTC
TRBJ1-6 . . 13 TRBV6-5 CATKGTWNSPLHF TGTGCCACCAAGGGGACTTGGAATTCACCCCTCCACTTT
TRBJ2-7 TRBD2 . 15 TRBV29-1 CSVGGLAGSSYEQYF TGCAGCGTTGGAGGACTAGCGGGATCCTCCTACGAGCAGTACTTC
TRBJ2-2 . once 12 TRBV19 CASSTGFWELFF TGTGCCAGTAGTACAGGGTTCTGGGAGCTGTTTTTT
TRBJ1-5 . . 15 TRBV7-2 CASSFSGYSNQPQHF TGTGCCAGCAGCTTCTCGGGGTATAGCAATCAGCCCCAGCATTTT